A single sample is the source of the 3 T cell receptor beta chains below, sequenced in a study of cytomegalovirus exposure and HLA in healthy donors. PCR was performed using 60 Vbeta and 13 Jbeta primers. The repertoire was sequenced with immunoSEQ multiplex PCR; TCRdb's copy has only in-frame clones and lacks some. This table holds fewer than 200,000 clones, approximately 82% found once. The sequencing sample was made of PBMCs. These receptors came from a girl aged 2 to 9 in good health and CMV-seropositive.

The chain couples TRBV14 to TRBJ1-2; maybe TRBD1 (5 bases). Germline assignment: CDR1 SGHDN and CDR2 FVKESK. Trimming stripped 4 bases from V and 5 bases from J, with 17 bases between. The CDR3 has 15 residues. The CDR3 DNA follows: TGTGCCAGCAGCCCTCGCGCAGGGTATCTGTATGGCTACACCTTC. Translation gives CASSPRAGYLYGYTF.

The chain links TRBV9 to TRBJ2-6, with 7 positions matching TRBD1. Germline trimming cut 0 bases from V and 2 bases from J; bases unmatched to any gene: 2. Germline V gene data show CDR1 as SGDLS and CDR2 as YYNGEE. This CDR3 contains 16 residues. The CDR3 spells CASSVEGAAGANVLTF. The DNA for the CDR3 is TGTGCCAGCAGCGTAGAGGGGGCGGCTGGGGCCAACGTCCTGACTTTC.

The chain has TRBV5-6 and TRBJ2-3; tentative D call: TRBD1 (6 bases). The ends were cut back, 4 bases at V and 2 bases at J, with 17 bases in the middle. Germline assignment: CDR1 SGHDT and CDR2 YYEEEE. This CDR3 region has 16 residues. The DNA of the CDR3 is TGTGCCAGCAGCCGCCGGATAGGGGGTTACACAGATACGCAGTATTTT. This gives the protein CASSRRIGGYTDTQYF.